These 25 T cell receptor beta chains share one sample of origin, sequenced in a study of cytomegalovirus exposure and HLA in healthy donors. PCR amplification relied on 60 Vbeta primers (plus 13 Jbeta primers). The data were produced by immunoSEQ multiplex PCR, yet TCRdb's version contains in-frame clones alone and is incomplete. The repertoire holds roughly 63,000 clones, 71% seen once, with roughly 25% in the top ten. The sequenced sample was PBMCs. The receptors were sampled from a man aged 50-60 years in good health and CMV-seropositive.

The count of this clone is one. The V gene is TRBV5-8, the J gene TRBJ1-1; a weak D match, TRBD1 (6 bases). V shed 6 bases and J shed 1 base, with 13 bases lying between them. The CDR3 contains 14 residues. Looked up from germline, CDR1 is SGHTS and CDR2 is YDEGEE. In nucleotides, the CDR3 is TGTGCCAGCAATCGGGGGGCGGGGAACACTGAAGCTTTCTTT. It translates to CASNRGAGNTEAFF. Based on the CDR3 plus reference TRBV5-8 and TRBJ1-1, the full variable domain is EAGVTQSPTHLIKTRGQQATLRCSPISGHTSVYWYQQALGLGLQFLLWYDEGEERNRGNFPPRFSGRQFPNYSSELNVNALELEDSALYLCASNRGAGNTEAFFGQGTRLTVV.

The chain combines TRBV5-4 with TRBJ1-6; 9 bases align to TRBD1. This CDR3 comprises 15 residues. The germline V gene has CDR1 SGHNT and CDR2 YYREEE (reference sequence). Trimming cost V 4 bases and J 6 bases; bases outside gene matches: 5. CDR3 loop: CASSPRQGGNSPLHF. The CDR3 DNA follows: TGTGCCAGCAGCCCCAGACAGGGGGGTAATTCACCCCTCCACTTT. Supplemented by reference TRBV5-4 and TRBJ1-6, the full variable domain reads ETGVTQSPTHLIKTRGQQVTLRCSSQSGHNTVSWYQQALGQGPQFIFQYYREEENGRGNFPPRFSGLQFPNYSSELNVNALELDDSALYLCASSPRQGGNSPLHFGNGTRLTVT.

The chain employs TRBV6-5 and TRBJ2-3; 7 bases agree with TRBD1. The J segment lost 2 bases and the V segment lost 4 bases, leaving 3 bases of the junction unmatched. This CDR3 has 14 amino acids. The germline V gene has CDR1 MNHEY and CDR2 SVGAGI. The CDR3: CASSSGGPTDTQYF. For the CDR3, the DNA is TGTGCCAGCAGTTCAGGGGGTCCCACAGATACGCAGTATTTT.

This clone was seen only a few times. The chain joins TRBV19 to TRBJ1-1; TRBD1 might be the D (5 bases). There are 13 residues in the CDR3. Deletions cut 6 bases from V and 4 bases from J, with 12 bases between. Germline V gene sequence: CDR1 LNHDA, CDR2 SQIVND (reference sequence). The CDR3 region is CASRTAGVTEAFF. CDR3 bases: TGTGCCAGTAGAACCGCGGGGGTCACTGAAGCTTTCTTT.

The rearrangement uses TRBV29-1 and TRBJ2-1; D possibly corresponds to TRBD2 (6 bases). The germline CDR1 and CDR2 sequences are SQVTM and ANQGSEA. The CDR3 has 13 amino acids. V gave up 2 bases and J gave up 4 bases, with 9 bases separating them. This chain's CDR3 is CSVEYSGYNEQFF. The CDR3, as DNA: TGCAGCGTTGAATACAGCGGGTACAATGAGCAGTTCTTC.

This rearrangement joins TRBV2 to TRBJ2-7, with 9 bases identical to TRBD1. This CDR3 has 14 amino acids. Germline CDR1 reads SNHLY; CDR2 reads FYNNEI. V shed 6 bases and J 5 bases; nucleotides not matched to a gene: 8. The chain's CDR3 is CASREGQGVDEQYF. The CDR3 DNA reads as TGTGCCAGCAGGGAGGGACAGGGAGTCGACGAGCAGTACTTC.

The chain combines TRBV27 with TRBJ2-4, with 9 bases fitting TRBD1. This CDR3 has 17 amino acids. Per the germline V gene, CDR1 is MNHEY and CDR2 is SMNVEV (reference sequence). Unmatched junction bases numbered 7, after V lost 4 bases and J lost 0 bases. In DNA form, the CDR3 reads TGTGCCAGCAGTTCAGGGACAGGGTACCTAGCCAAAAACATTCAGTACTTC. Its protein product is CASSSGTGYLAKNIQYF.

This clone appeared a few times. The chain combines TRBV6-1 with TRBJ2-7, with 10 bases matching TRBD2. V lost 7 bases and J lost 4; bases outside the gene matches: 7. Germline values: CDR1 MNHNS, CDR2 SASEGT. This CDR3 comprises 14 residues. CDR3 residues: CASTGQRGGYEQYF. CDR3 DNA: TGTGCCAGCACGGGCCAGCGGGGGGGTTACGAGCAGTACTTC.

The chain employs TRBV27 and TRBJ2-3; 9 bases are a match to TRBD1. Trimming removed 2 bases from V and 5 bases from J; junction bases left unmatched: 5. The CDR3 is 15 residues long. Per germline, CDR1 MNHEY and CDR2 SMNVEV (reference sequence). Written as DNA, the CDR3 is TGTGCCAGCAGTTTACGGAGGGACAGGGAAGATACGCAGTATTTT. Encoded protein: CASSLRRDREDTQYF.

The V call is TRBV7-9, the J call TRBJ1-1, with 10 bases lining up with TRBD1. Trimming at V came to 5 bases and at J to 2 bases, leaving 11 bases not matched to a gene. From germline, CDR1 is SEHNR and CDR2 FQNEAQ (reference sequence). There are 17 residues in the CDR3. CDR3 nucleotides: TGTGCCAGCAGCCCCCTTAGGGGGACAGGGGTAAACACTGAAGCTTTCTTT. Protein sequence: CASSPLRGTGVNTEAFF.

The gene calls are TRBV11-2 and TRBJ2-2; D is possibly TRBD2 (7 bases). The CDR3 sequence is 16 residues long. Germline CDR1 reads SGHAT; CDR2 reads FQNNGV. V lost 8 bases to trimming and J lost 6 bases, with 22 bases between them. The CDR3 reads CASGGLGGAKSGELFF. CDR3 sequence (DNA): TGTGCCAGCGGGGGATTGGGGGGGGCGAAGTCCGGGGAGCTGTTTTTT.

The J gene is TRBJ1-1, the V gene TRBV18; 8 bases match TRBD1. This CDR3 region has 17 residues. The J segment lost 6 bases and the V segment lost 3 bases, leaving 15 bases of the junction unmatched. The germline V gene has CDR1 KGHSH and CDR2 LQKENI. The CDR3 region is CASSPQLSGTGLSEAFF. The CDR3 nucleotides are TGTGCCAGCTCACCCCAATTATCGGGGACAGGCCTCTCTGAAGCTTTCTTT.

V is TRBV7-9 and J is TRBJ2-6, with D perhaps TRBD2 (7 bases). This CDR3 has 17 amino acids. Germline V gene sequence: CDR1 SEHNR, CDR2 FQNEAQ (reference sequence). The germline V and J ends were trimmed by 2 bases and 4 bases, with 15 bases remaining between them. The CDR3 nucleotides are TGTGCCAGCAGCTTACACAGGGAGGGCCCAGGGGCCAACGTCCTGACTTTC. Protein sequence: CASSLHREGPGANVLTF.

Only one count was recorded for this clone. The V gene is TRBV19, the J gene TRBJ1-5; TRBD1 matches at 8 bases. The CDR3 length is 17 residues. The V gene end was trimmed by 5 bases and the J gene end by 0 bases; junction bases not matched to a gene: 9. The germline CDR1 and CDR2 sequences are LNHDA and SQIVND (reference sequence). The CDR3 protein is CASSPKTGVGSNQPQHF. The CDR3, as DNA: TGTGCCAGTAGTCCCAAGACAGGGGTAGGTAGCAATCAGCCCCAGCATTTT.

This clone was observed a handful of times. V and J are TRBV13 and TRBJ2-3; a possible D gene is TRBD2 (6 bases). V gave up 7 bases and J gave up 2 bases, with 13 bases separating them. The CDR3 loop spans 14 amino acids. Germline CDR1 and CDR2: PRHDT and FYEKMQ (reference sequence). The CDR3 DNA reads TGTGCCAGCACCGGGGACTTACTCACAGATACGCAGTATTTT. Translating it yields CASTGDLLTDTQYF.

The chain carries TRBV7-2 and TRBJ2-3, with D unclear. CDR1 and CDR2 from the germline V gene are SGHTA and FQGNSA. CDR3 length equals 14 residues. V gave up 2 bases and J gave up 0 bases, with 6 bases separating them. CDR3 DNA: TGTGCCAGCAGCTTAAGCTGGAGCACAGATACGCAGTATTTT. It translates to CASSLSWSTDTQYF.

The CDR3 region is CARSLKGAGGTYEQYF. The CDR3 bases are TGTGCCAGAAGCTTGAAAGGGGCGGGAGGGACCTACGAGCAGTACTTC. The V and J genes are TRBV5-3 and TRBJ2-7; 9 nucleotides match TRBD2. TRBV5-3 is labeled an ORF, and its function is uncertain. The CDR3 has 16 residues. The trim removed 1 base at V and 2 bases at J, leaving 7 bases unmatched.

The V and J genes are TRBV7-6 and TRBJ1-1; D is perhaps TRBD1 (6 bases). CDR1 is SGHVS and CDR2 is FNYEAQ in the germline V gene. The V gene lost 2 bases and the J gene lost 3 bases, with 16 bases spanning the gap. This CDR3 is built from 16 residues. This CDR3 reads CASSLRGGKGDTEAFF. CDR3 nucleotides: TGTGCCAGCAGCTTAAGGGGGGGGAAGGGGGACACTGAAGCTTTCTTT.

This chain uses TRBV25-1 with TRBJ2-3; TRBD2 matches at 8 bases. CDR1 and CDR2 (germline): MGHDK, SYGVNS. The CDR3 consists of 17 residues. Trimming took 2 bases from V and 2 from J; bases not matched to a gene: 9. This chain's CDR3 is CASSELHGLAVTDTQYF. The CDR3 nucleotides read TGTGCCAGCAGTGAACTCCACGGACTAGCAGTCACAGATACGCAGTATTTT.

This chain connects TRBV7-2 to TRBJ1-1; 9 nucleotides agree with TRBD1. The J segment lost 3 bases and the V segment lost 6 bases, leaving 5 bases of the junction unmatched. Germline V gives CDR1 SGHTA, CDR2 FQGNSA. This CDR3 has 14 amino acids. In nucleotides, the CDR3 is TGTGCCAGCAGTGAACAGGGGGCGGACACTGAAGCTTTCTTT. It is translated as CASSEQGADTEAFF.

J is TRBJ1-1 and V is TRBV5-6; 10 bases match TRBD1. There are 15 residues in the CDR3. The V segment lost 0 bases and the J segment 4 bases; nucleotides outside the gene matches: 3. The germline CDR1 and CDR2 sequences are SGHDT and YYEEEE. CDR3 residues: CASSLVDRGRTEAFF. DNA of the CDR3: TGTGCCAGCAGCTTGGTAGACAGGGGGCGCACTGAAGCTTTCTTT.

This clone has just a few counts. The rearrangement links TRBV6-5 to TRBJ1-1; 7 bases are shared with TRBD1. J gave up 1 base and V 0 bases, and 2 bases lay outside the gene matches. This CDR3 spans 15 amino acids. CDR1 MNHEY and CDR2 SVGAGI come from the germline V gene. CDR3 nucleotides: TGTGCCAGCAGTTACTCGGGACAGACGAACACTGAAGCTTTCTTT. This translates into CASSYSGQTNTEAFF.

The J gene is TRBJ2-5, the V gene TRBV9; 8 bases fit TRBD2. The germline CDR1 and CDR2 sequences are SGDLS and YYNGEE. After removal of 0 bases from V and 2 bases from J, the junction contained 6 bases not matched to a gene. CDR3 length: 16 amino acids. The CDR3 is CASSVGSGGGQETQYF. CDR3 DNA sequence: TGTGCCAGCAGCGTAGGCAGCGGGGGAGGACAAGAGACCCAGTACTTC.

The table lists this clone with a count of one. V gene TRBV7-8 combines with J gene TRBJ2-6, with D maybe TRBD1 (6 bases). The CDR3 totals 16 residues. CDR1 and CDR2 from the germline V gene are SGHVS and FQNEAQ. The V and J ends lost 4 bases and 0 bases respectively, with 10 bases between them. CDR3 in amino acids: CASSSDRTSGANVLTF. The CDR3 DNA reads TGTGCCAGCAGCTCAGACAGGACCTCTGGGGCCAACGTCCTGACTTTC.

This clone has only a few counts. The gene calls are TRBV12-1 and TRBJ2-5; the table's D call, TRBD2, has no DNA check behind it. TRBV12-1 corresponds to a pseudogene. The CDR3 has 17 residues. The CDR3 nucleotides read TGTGCCATCGCCCAGACCAGCGGGAGGGCCTGGGTGGAGACCCAGTACTTC. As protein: CAIAQTSGRAWVETQYF.